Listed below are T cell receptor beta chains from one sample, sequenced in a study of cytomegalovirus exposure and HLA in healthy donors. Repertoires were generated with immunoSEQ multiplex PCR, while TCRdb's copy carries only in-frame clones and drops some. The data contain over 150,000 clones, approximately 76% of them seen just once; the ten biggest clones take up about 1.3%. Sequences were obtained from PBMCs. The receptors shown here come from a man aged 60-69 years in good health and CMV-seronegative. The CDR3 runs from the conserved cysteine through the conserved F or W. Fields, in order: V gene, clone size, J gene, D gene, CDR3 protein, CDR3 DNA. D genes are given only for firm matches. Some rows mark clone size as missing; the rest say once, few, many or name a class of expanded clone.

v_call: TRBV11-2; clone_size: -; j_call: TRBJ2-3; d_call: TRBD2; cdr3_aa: CASSSGLAGGFPTDTQYF; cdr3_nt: TGTGCCAGCAGCTCGGGACTAGCGGGGGGGTTTCCAACAGATACGCAGTATTTT
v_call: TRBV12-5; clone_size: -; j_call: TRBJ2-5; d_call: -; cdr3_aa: CASGLDREETQYF; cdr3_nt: TGTGCTAGTGGTTTGGACAGGGAAGAGACCCAGTACTTC
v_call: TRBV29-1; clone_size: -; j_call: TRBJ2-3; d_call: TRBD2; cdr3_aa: CSENLAGGIYTQYF; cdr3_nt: TGCAGCGAGAATTTAGCGGGGGGCATTTATACGCAGTATTTT
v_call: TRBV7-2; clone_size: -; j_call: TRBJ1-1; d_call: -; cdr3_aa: CASSSSGNTEAFF; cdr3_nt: TGTGCCAGCAGCTCATCCGGGAACACTGAAGCTTTCTTT
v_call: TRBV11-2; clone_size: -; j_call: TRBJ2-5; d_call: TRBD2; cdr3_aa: CASSLDRTPGLAGDHF; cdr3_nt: TGTGCCAGCAGCTTAGATCGAACCCCGGGACTAGCGGGAGATCACTTC
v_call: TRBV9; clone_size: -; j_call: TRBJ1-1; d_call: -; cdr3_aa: CASSYVTGNTEAFF; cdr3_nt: TGTGCCAGCAGCTACGTAACAGGGAACACTGAAGCTTTCTTT
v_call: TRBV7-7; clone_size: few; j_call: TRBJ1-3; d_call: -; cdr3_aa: CASSPGTSGNTIYF; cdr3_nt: TGTGCCAGCAGCCCCGGGACTTCTGGAAACACCATATATTTT
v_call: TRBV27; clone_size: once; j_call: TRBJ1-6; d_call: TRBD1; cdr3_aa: CASSTTRQGYNSPLHF; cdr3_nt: TGTGCCAGCAGTACTACCCGACAGGGTTATAATTCACCCCTCCACTTT
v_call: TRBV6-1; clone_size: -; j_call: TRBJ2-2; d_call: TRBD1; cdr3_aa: CASRNQQGHGELFF; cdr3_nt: TGTGCCAGCAGGAACCAACAGGGGCACGGGGAGCTGTTTTTT
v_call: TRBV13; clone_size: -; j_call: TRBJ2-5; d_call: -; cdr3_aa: CASRGTFQGTQYF; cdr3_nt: TGTGCCAGCAGGGGGACATTCCAAGGGACCCAGTACTTC
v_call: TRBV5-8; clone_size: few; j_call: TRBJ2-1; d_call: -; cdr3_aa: CASRPGPRLRRAEQFF; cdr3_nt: TGTGCCAGCAGACCCGGGCCGCGTCTTAGGAGGGCGGAGCAGTTCTTC
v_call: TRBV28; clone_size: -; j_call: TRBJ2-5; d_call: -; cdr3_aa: CASRVGGQETQYF; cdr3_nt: TGTGCCAGCAGGGTAGGGGGCCAAGAGACCCAGTACTTC
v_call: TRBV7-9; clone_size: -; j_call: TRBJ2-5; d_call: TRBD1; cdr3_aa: CASSFGGGQTETQYF; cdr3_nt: TGTGCCAGCAGCTTTGGTGGGGGACAGACAGAGACCCAGTACTTC
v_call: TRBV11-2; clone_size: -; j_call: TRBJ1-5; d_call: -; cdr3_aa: CASSLDFGGTNQPQHF; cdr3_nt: TGTGCCAGCAGCTTAGATTTCGGGGGAACCAATCAGCCCCAGCATTTT
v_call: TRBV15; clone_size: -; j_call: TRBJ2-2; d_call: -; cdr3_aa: CATSRKSRGTGELFF; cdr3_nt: TGTGCCACCAGCAGGAAATCGAGGGGGACCGGGGAGCTGTTTTTT
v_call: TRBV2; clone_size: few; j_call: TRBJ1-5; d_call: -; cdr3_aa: CASTGVGIRNSPQHF; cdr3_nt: TGTGCCAGCACCGGGGTGGGTATTAGGAATTCGCCCCAGCATTTT
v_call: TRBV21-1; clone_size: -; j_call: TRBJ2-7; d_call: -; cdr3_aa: CASSKESHRIRDYEQYF; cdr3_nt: TGTGCCAGCAGCAAAGAATCCCACAGGATCAGGGACTACGAGCAGTACTTC
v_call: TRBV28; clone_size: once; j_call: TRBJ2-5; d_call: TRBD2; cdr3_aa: CASSLLGHRASGRGETQYF; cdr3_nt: TGTGCCAGCAGTTTATTGGGACATAGAGCTAGCGGGCGGGGAGAGACCCAGTACTTC
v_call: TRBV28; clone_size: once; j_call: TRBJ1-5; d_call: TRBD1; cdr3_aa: CASSAWDREGQPQHF; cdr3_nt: TGTGCCAGCAGTGCCTGGGACAGGGAGGGTCAGCCCCAGCATTTT
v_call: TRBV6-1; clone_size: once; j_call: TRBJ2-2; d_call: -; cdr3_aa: CASSDLQGRGTGELFF; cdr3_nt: TGTGCCAGCAGTGACCTACAGGGCCGAGGGACCGGGGAGCTGTTTTTT
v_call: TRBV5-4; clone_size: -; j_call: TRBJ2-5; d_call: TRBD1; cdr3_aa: CASSSQGQETQYF; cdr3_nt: TGTGCCAGCAGCTCACAGGGGCAAGAGACCCAGTACTTC
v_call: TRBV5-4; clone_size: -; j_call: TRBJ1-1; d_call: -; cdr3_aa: CASSNSGLNTEAFF; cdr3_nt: TGTGCCAGCAGCAACTCAGGGCTGAACACTGAAGCTTTCTTT
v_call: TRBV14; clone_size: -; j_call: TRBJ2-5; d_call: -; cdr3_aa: CASSQGPRGSETQYF; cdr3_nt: TGTGCCAGCAGCCAAGGGCCCCGGGGATCAGAGACCCAGTACTTC
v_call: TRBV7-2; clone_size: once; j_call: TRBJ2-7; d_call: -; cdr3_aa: CASSTTGASSYEQYF; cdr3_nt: TGTGCCAGCAGCACGACTGGGGCCTCCTCCTACGAGCAGTACTTC
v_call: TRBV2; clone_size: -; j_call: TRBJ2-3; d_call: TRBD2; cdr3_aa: CASRERGGSTDTQYF; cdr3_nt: TGTGCCAGCAGAGAGCGGGGGGGAAGCACAGATACGCAGTATTTT
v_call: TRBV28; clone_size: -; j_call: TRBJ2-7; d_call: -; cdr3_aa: CAIAGLGYEQYF; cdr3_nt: TGTGCCATCGCAGGCCTGGGCTACGAGCAGTACTTC
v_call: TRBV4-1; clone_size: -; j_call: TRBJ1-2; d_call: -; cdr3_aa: CASSQVGRWDYGYTF; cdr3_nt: TGCGCCAGCAGCCAAGTAGGCAGGTGGGACTATGGCTACACCTTC
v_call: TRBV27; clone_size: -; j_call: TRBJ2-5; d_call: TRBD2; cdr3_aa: CASSSLAGAGGETQYF; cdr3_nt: TGTGCCAGCAGTTCCCTAGCGGGAGCAGGGGGAGAGACCCAGTACTTC
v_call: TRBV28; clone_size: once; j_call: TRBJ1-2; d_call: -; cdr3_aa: CASSLFSVNYGYTF; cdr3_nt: TGTGCCAGCAGTTTATTCTCAGTTAACTATGGCTACACCTTC
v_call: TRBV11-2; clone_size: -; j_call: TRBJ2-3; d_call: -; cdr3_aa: CASSFGQGGIDTQYF; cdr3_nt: TGTGCCAGCAGCTTCGGGCAGGGAGGAATAGATACGCAGTATTTT
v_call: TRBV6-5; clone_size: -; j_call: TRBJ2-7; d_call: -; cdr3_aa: CASRTSAHEQYF; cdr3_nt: TGTGCCAGCAGAACCAGCGCCCACGAGCAGTACTTC
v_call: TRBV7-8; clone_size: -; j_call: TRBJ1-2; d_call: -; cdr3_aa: CASSPPGGPGYGYTF; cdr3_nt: TGTGCCAGCAGCCCCCCCGGGGGTCCCGGCTATGGCTACACCTTC
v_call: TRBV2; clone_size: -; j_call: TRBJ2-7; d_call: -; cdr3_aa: CASLIAYEQYF; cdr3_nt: TGTGCCAGCCTAATCGCCTACGAGCAGTACTTC
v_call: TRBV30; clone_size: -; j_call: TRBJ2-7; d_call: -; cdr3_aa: CAWSRGGSYEQYF; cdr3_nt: TGTGCCTGGAGTAGGGGCGGCTCCTACGAGCAGTACTTC
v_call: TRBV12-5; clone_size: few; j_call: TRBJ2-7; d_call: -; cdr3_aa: CASGVDSSYEQYF; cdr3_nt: TGTGCTAGTGGAGTGGACAGCTCCTACGAGCAGTACTTC
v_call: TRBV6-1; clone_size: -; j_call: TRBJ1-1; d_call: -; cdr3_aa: CAIRANLNTEAFF; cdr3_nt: TGTGCCATCCGAGCCAACCTCAACACTGAAGCTTTCTTT
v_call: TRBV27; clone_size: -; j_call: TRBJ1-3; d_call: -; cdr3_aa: CASSRPGVTGNTIYF; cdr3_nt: TGTGCCAGCAGTCGCCCAGGGGTTACTGGAAACACCATATATTTT
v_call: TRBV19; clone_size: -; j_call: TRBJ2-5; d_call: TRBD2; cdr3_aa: CASCGLAGIETQYF; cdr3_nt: TGTGCCAGTTGTGGTTTAGCGGGAATAGAGACCCAGTACTTC
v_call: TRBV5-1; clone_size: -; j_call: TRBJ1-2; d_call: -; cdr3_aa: CASSFSGYGYTF; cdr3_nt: TGCGCCAGCAGCTTTAGTGGCTATGGCTACACCTTC
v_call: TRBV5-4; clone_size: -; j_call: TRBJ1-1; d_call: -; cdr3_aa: CASSLRGLEEAFF; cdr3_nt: TGTGCCAGCAGCTTGAGAGGGTTGGAGGAAGCTTTCTTT
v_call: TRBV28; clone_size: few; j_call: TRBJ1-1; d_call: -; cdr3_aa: CASSWGTGLETEAFF; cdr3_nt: TGTGCCAGCAGTTGGGGTACAGGGTTAGAGACTGAAGCTTTCTTT
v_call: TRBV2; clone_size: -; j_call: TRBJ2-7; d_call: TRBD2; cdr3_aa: CASSVGPGGNSYEQYF; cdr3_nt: TGTGCCAGCAGTGTGGGGCCGGGGGGGAACTCCTACGAGCAGTACTTC
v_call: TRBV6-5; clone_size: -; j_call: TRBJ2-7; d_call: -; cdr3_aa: CAPGSQSYEQYF; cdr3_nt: TGTGCCCCAGGCAGTCAATCCTACGAGCAGTACTTC
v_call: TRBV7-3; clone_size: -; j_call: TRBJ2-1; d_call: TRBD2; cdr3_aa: CASSWINGGANEQFF; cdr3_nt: TGTGCCAGCAGCTGGATTAACGGGGGGGCCAATGAGCAGTTCTTC
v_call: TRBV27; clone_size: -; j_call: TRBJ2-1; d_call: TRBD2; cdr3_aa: CASSRPGTSGGGNEQFF; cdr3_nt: TGTGCCAGCAGTCGTCCCGGGACTAGCGGGGGGGGCAATGAGCAGTTCTTC
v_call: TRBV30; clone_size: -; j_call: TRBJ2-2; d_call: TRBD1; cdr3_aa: CAWSGAGQVTGELFF; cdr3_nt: TGTGCCTGGAGTGGGGCCGGACAGGTAACCGGGGAGCTGTTTTTT
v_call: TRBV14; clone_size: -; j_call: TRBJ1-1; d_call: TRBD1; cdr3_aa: CASSLQGTEAFF; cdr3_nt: TGTGCCAGCAGCCTACAGGGGACTGAAGCTTTCTTT
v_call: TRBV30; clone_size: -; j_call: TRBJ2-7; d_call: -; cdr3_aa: CAWSPGVTYEQYF; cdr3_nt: TGTGCCTGGAGTCCAGGGGTCACCTACGAGCAGTACTTC